The rows below give T cell receptor beta chains drawn from one sample of a study of naive and memory T cell subsets. TCRdb passed the UMI-ligation and nested PCR reads through MiXCR, listing each CDR3 protein once. The sample yields some 30,000 distinct CDR3 sequences, about 6.9% seen once. The starting material was skin, obtained from a tuberculin skin test site. The receptor source for this set is an adult in good health. Both conserved end residues are part of each CDR3. The order of the fields is J gene, V gene, clone size, D gene, CDR3 DNA, CDR3 protein. The D gene is left open where the match is weak. Clone size, where shown, is once, few, many, or a class for clones that have expanded.

j_call: TRBJ2-7
v_call: TRBV6-1
clone_size: many
d_call: TRBD2
cdr3_nt: TGTGCCAGCGGGGAGGGAGTTTCCTACGAGCAGTACTTC
cdr3_aa: CASGEGVSYEQYF

j_call: TRBJ1-2
v_call: TRBV5-5
clone_size: many
d_call: -
cdr3_nt: TGTGCCAGCAGCTGGGAGACAGGAAGCTACACCTTC
cdr3_aa: CASSWETGSYTF

j_call: TRBJ1-1
v_call: TRBV7-8
clone_size: -
d_call: -
cdr3_nt: TGTGCCAGCAGCTTAGAGGGGAGCTATAACACTGAAGCTTTCTTT
cdr3_aa: CASSLEGSYNTEAFF

j_call: TRBJ2-7
v_call: TRBV7-9
clone_size: medium-sized
d_call: -
cdr3_nt: TGTGCCAGCAGAATTCGTTCTTCCGAGCAGTACTTC
cdr3_aa: CASRIRSSEQYF

j_call: TRBJ2-2
v_call: TRBV5-1
clone_size: -
d_call: TRBD1
cdr3_nt: TGCGCCAGCAGCCTAGAGGGGGCGACCGGGGAGCTGTTTTTT
cdr3_aa: CASSLEGATGELFF

j_call: TRBJ2-1
v_call: TRBV5-1
clone_size: many
d_call: -
cdr3_nt: TGCGCCAGCAGCTTGGAGGGACAAAACTACAATGAGCAGTTCTTC
cdr3_aa: CASSLEGQNYNEQFF

j_call: TRBJ2-3
v_call: TRBV12-5
clone_size: -
d_call: -
cdr3_nt: TGTGCTAGAGGTCTAGGGGTCTCCACAGATACGCAGTATTTT
cdr3_aa: CARGLGVSTDTQYF

j_call: TRBJ2-7
v_call: TRBV25-1
clone_size: many
d_call: -
cdr3_nt: TGTGCCAGCCTGAGAACGGGTGACCTGCCCTACGAGCAGTACTTC
cdr3_aa: CASLRTGDLPYEQYF

j_call: TRBJ1-1
v_call: TRBV10-3
clone_size: many
d_call: -
cdr3_nt: TGTGCCATCAGTGAGGTGGGGGCAGGGTTGACTGAAGCTTTCTTT
cdr3_aa: CAISEVGAGLTEAFF

j_call: TRBJ1-5
v_call: TRBV2
clone_size: -
d_call: -
cdr3_nt: TGTGCCAGCAGTCTACCTAGAGATAGCAATCAGCCCCAGCATTTT
cdr3_aa: CASSLPRDSNQPQHF

j_call: TRBJ1-1
v_call: TRBV2
clone_size: many
d_call: -
cdr3_nt: TGTGCCAGCAGTGAACTTCGGAACACTGAAGCTTTCTTT
cdr3_aa: CASSELRNTEAFF

j_call: TRBJ2-7
v_call: TRBV7-9
clone_size: many
d_call: -
cdr3_nt: TGTGCCAGCACAGGGGCAGCGGACGAGCAGTACTTC
cdr3_aa: CASTGAADEQYF

j_call: TRBJ1-1
v_call: TRBV10-1
clone_size: -
d_call: TRBD1
cdr3_nt: TGCGCCAACAAATGGGACAGGGCGACTGAAGCTTTCTTT
cdr3_aa: CANKWDRATEAFF

j_call: TRBJ1-1
v_call: TRBV3-1
clone_size: few
d_call: TRBD1
cdr3_nt: TGTGCCAGCAGCCCCTTTCCCCAGGGGGCGAATAGTCATGCTTTCTTT
cdr3_aa: CASSPFPQGANSHAFF

j_call: TRBJ1-4
v_call: TRBV7-6
clone_size: -
d_call: TRBD1
cdr3_nt: TGTGCCAGCAGCTTAGACCTCAGGGGGAATAATGAAAAACTGTTTTTT
cdr3_aa: CASSLDLRGNNEKLFF

j_call: TRBJ1-2
v_call: TRBV20-1
clone_size: -
d_call: TRBD1
cdr3_nt: TGCAGTGCTAGGGGGCGGGCAGGACAGGAATCGGCAAGAGCCGGCTACAACTTC
cdr3_aa: CSARGRAGQESARAGYNF

j_call: TRBJ2-3
v_call: TRBV7-6
clone_size: many
d_call: -
cdr3_nt: TGTGCCAGCAGCTTAGGGGGGAGCGCAGATACGCAGTATTTT
cdr3_aa: CASSLGGSADTQYF

j_call: TRBJ1-4
v_call: TRBV6-5
clone_size: many
d_call: -
cdr3_nt: TGTGCCAGCAGTACGCAGGGGAGGACTAATGAAAAACTGTTTTTT
cdr3_aa: CASSTQGRTNEKLFF

j_call: TRBJ2-3
v_call: TRBV27
clone_size: many
d_call: -
cdr3_nt: TGTGCCAGCAGTTTATCGGGGTGGGGCACAGATACGCAGTATTTT
cdr3_aa: CASSLSGWGTDTQYF

j_call: TRBJ1-1
v_call: TRBV20-1
clone_size: few
d_call: -
cdr3_nt: TGCAGTGCTAGAGCACCAGACCAGCCGCCGGTGGGACTTGAAGCTTTCTTT
cdr3_aa: CSARAPDQPPVGLEAFF

j_call: TRBJ2-1
v_call: TRBV9
clone_size: many
d_call: TRBD1
cdr3_nt: TGTGCCAGCAGCGTAGGAGACAGGGGGGATGAGCAGTTCTTC
cdr3_aa: CASSVGDRGDEQFF

j_call: TRBJ1-6
v_call: TRBV27
clone_size: many
d_call: -
cdr3_nt: TGTGCCAGCAGACCCGGTTATAATTCACCCCTCCACTTT
cdr3_aa: CASRPGYNSPLHF

j_call: TRBJ2-7
v_call: TRBV19
clone_size: many
d_call: -
cdr3_nt: TGTGCCAGTAGTATTGACTGGTCCTACGAGCAGTACTTC
cdr3_aa: CASSIDWSYEQYF

j_call: TRBJ2-2
v_call: TRBV9
clone_size: many
d_call: TRBD2
cdr3_nt: TGTGCCAGCAGCGTGGAGGCGGGACTAGCGAGGACGTTCGCGAACACCGGGGAGCTGTTTTTT
cdr3_aa: CASSVEAGLARTFANTGELFF

j_call: TRBJ2-7
v_call: TRBV20-1
clone_size: many
d_call: -
cdr3_nt: TGCAGTGCTAGAGGGGGGGCAGAATACGAGCAGTACTTC
cdr3_aa: CSARGGAEYEQYF

j_call: TRBJ2-1
v_call: TRBV12-3/TRBV12-4
clone_size: many
d_call: -
cdr3_nt: TGTGCCAGCAGCAGCTCGACTAGCTCCTACAATGAGCAGTTCTTC
cdr3_aa: CASSSSTSSYNEQFF

j_call: TRBJ1-2
v_call: TRBV6-2/TRBV6-3
clone_size: many
d_call: TRBD1
cdr3_nt: TGTGCCAGCAGTTGGACAGGGGACTATGGCTACACCTTC
cdr3_aa: CASSWTGDYGYTF

j_call: TRBJ2-2
v_call: TRBV5-6
clone_size: few
d_call: -
cdr3_nt: TGTGCCAGCAAAGACAGAACGAACACCGGGGAGCTGTTTTTT
cdr3_aa: CASKDRTNTGELFF

j_call: TRBJ2-5
v_call: TRBV9
clone_size: -
d_call: -
cdr3_nt: TGTGCCAGCAGCGCTTGGGGAAGGGCTGGGGAGACCCAGTACTTC
cdr3_aa: CASSAWGRAGETQYF

j_call: TRBJ2-1
v_call: TRBV2
clone_size: many
d_call: -
cdr3_nt: TGTGCCACCCTAAGAGGGGGTGGGTACAATGAGCAGTTCTTC
cdr3_aa: CATLRGGGYNEQFF

j_call: TRBJ2-3
v_call: TRBV6-4
clone_size: many
d_call: TRBD2
cdr3_nt: TGTGCCAGCAGCCGGGACCCGGGACTAGCGGGGCTGACAGATACGCAGTATTTT
cdr3_aa: CASSRDPGLAGLTDTQYF

j_call: TRBJ1-2
v_call: TRBV20-1
clone_size: few
d_call: -
cdr3_nt: TGCAGTGCTATGAGGCAGCCGACTAACCGCGAATATGGCTACACCTTC
cdr3_aa: CSAMRQPTNREYGYTF

j_call: TRBJ1-1
v_call: TRBV2
clone_size: many
d_call: -
cdr3_nt: TGTGCCAGCAGATATGGGAACGTTGACACTGAAGCTTTCTTT
cdr3_aa: CASRYGNVDTEAFF

j_call: TRBJ1-1
v_call: TRBV11-2
clone_size: many
d_call: TRBD1
cdr3_nt: TGTGCCAGCAGCATTCACAGGGGAATGAACACTGAAGCTTTCTTT
cdr3_aa: CASSIHRGMNTEAFF

j_call: TRBJ2-2
v_call: TRBV6-1
clone_size: -
d_call: -
cdr3_nt: TGTGCCAGCAGTGAACTGGCATCCGGGGAGCTGTTTTTT
cdr3_aa: CASSELASGELFF

j_call: TRBJ2-5
v_call: TRBV7-2
clone_size: many
d_call: -
cdr3_nt: TGTGCCAGCAGCTTCGGGCCGTGCCAAGAGACCCAGTACTTC
cdr3_aa: CASSFGPCQETQYF

j_call: TRBJ1-2
v_call: TRBV20-1
clone_size: few
d_call: -
cdr3_nt: TGCAGTGCTAGAGATCACAGAAGCCTCTATGGCTACACCTTC
cdr3_aa: CSARDHRSLYGYTF

j_call: TRBJ1-2
v_call: TRBV10-3
clone_size: many
d_call: -
cdr3_nt: TGTGCCATCCGGGACGTTCTCAACTATGGCTACACCTTC
cdr3_aa: CAIRDVLNYGYTF

j_call: TRBJ1-5
v_call: TRBV2
clone_size: -
d_call: -
cdr3_nt: TGTGCCAGCAGTGGGACAGACGATCAGCCCCAGCATTTT
cdr3_aa: CASSGTDDQPQHF

j_call: TRBJ2-1
v_call: TRBV7-2
clone_size: many
d_call: -
cdr3_nt: TGTGCCAGCAGCCAAACCGGAGATGAGCAGTTCTTC
cdr3_aa: CASSQTGDEQFF

j_call: TRBJ2-7
v_call: TRBV5-1
clone_size: many
d_call: -
cdr3_nt: TGCGCCAGCAGCCACAGGCGCGAGCAGTACTTC
cdr3_aa: CASSHRREQYF

j_call: TRBJ2-4
v_call: TRBV10-2
clone_size: many
d_call: TRBD1
cdr3_nt: TGCGCCAGCAGGGACAGGGAGACCAAAAACATTCAGTACTTC
cdr3_aa: CASRDRETKNIQYF

j_call: TRBJ2-2
v_call: TRBV7-2
clone_size: many
d_call: -
cdr3_nt: TGTGCCAGCAGCCCAGGGGGGCGGGCGAACACCGGGGAGCTGTTTTTT
cdr3_aa: CASSPGGRANTGELFF

j_call: TRBJ2-1
v_call: TRBV27
clone_size: many
d_call: -
cdr3_nt: TGTGCCAGCAGTTTATCACTAGCAGACTCCTACAATGAGCAGTTCTTC
cdr3_aa: CASSLSLADSYNEQFF

j_call: TRBJ2-7
v_call: TRBV11-1
clone_size: few
d_call: TRBD2
cdr3_nt: TGTGCCAGCAGCCTTAGCGGGACGGACTACGAGCAGTACTTC
cdr3_aa: CASSLSGTDYEQYF

j_call: TRBJ2-7
v_call: TRBV5-1
clone_size: many
d_call: -
cdr3_nt: TGCGCCAGCAGTTTGACCGGGACCGAGTACGAGCAGTACTTC
cdr3_aa: CASSLTGTEYEQYF

j_call: TRBJ1-6
v_call: TRBV7-2
clone_size: many
d_call: -
cdr3_nt: TGTGCCAGCAACCTAGCCCCCGGGGTCCGAAATTCACCCCTCCACTTT
cdr3_aa: CASNLAPGVRNSPLHF

j_call: TRBJ1-5
v_call: TRBV19
clone_size: -
d_call: -
cdr3_nt: TGTGCCAGTAGTATTATCCAGGGCCGGGGTAGCAATCAGCCCCAGCATTTT
cdr3_aa: CASSIIQGRGSNQPQHF

j_call: TRBJ2-3
v_call: TRBV5-4
clone_size: many
d_call: -
cdr3_nt: TGTGCCAGCAGCTTAGACACAGATACGCAGTATTTT
cdr3_aa: CASSLDTDTQYF

j_call: TRBJ2-1
v_call: TRBV19
clone_size: many
d_call: -
cdr3_nt: TGTGCCACGAAGGCGGGGGCCAATGAGCAGTTCTTC
cdr3_aa: CATKAGANEQFF

j_call: TRBJ2-7
v_call: TRBV7-2
clone_size: -
d_call: TRBD1
cdr3_nt: TGTGCCAGCAGCTCTTATATGGCAGGGGGCCACGAGCAGTACTTC
cdr3_aa: CASSSYMAGGHEQYF

j_call: TRBJ2-4
v_call: TRBV12-3/TRBV12-4
clone_size: many
d_call: -
cdr3_nt: TGTGCCAGCGGGGGGGCGCCTGGGGTTCAGTACTTC
cdr3_aa: CASGGAPGVQYF